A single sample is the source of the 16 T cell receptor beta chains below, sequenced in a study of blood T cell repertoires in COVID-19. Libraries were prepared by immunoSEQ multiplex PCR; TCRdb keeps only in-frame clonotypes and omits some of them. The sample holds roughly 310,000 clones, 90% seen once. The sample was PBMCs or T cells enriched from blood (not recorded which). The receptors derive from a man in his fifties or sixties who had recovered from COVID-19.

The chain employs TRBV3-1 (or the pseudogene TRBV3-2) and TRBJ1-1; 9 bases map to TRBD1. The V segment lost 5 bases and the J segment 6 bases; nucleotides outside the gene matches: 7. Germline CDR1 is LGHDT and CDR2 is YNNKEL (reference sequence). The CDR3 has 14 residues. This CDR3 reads CASSEQGAAAEAFF. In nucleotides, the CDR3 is TGTGCCAGCAGCGAACAGGGGGCTGCCGCTGAAGCTTTCTTT.

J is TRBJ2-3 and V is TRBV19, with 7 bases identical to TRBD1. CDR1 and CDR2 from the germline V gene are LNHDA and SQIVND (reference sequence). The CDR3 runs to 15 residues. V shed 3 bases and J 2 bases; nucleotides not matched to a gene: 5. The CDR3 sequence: CASSIGDRITDTQYF. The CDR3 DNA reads TGTGCCAGTAGTATCGGGGACAGAATCACAGATACGCAGTATTTT.

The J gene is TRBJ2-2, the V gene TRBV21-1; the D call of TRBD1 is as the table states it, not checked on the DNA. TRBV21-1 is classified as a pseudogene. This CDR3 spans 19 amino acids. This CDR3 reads CASSKPRVYRGRQDGELFF. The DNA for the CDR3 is TGTGCCAGCAGCAAACCCCGGGTCTACAGGGGCCGCCAGGACGGGGAGCTGTTTTTT.

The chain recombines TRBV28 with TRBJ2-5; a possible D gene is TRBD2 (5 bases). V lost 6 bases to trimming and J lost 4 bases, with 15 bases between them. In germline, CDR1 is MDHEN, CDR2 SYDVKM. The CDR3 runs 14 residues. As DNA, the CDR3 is TGTGCCAGCAGCGTGGGAGTTCCCCCAGAGACCCAGTACTTC. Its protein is CASSVGVPPETQYF.

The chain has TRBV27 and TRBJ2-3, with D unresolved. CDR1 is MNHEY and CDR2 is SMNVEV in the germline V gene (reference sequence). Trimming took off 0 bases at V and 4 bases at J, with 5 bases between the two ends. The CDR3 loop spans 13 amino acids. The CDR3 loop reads CASSLSRADTQYF. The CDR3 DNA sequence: TGTGCCAGCAGTTTATCTCGCGCAGATACGCAGTATTTT.

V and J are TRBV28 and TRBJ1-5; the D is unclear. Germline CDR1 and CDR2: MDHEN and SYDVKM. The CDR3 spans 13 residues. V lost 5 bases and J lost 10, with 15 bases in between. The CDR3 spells CASSLPRGAPQHF. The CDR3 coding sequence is TGTGCCAGCAGTCTCCCGCGGGGAGCCCCCCAGCATTTT.

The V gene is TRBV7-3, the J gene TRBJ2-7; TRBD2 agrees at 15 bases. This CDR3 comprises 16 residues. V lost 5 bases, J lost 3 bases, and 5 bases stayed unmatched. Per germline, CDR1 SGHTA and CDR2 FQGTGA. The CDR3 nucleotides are TGTGCCAGCAGCCCGGGACTAGCGGGAGGTAGCTACGAGCAGTACTTC. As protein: CASSPGLAGGSYEQYF.

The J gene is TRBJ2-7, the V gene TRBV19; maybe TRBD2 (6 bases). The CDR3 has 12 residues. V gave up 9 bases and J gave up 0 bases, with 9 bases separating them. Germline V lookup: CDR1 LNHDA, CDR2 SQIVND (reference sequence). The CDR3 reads CASSGLSYEQYF. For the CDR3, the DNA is TGTGCCAGCTCGGGACTCTCCTACGAGCAGTACTTC. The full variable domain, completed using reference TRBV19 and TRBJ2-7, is DGGITQSPKYLFRKEGQNVTLSCEQNLNHDAMYWYRQDPGQGLRLIYYSQIVNDFQKGDIAEGYSVSREKKESFPLTVTSAQKNPTAFYLCASSGLSYEQYFGPGTRLTVT.

The CDR3 loop reads CASSPGLAGHTGELFF. CDR3 bases: TGCGCCAGCAGCCCAGGACTAGCGGGGCACACCGGGGAGCTGTTTTTT. This sequence joins TRBV5-1 and TRBJ2-2, with 12 bases that match TRBD2. J gave up 3 bases and V 4 bases, and 4 bases lay outside the gene matches. The CDR3 length is 16 residues. From germline, CDR1 is SGHRS and CDR2 YFSETQ.

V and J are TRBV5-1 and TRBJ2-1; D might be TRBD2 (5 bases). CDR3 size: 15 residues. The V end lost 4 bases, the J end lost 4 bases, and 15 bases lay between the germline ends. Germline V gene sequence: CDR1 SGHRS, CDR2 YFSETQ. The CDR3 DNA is TGCGCCAGCAGCCGCCAGAGCGGAGAGTACAATGAGCAGTTCTTC. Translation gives CASSRQSGEYNEQFF.

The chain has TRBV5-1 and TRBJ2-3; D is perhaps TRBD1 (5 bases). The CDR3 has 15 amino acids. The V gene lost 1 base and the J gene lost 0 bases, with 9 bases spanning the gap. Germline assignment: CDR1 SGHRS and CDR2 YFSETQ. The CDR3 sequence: CASSLWGQSTDTQYF. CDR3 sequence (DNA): TGCGCCAGCAGCTTGTGGGGCCAGAGCACAGATACGCAGTATTTT.

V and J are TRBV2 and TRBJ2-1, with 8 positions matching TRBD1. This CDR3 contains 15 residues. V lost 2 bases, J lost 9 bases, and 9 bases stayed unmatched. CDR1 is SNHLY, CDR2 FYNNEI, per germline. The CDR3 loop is CASSEWDRTSGEQFF. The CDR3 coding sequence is TGTGCCAGCAGTGAATGGGACAGGACCTCCGGTGAGCAGTTCTTC.

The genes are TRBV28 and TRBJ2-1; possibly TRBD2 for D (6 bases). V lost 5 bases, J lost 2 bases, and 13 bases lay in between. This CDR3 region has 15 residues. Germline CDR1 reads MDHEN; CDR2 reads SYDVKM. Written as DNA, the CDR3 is TGTGCCAGCAGTCTCAGCGGGCTTACCTACAATGAGCAGTTCTTC. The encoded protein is CASSLSGLTYNEQFF. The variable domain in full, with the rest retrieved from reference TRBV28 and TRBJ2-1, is DVKVTQSSRYLVKRTGEKVFLECVQDMDHENMFWYRQDPGLGLRLIYFSYDVKMKEKGDIPEGYSVSREKKERFSLILESASTNQTSMYLCASSLSGLTYNEQFFGPGTRLTVL.

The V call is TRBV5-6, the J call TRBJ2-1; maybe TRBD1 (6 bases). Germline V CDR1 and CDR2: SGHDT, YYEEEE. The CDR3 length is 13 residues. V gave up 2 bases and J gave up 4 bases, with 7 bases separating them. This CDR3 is CASSLDRYNEQFF. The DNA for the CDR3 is TGTGCCAGCAGCTTAGACAGGTACAATGAGCAGTTCTTC. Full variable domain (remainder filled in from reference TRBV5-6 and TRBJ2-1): DAGVTQSPTHLIKTRGQQVTLRCSPKSGHDTVSWYQQALGQGPQFIFQYYEEEERQRGNFPDRFSGHQFPNYSSELNVNALLLGDSALYLCASSLDRYNEQFFGPGTRLTVL.

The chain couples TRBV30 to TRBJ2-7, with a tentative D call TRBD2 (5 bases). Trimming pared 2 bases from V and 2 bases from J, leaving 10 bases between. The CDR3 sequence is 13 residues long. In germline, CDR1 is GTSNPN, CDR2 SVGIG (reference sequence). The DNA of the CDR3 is TGTGCCTGGAGTTCGGGGTCCACCTACGAGCAGTACTTC. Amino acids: CAWSSGSTYEQYF.

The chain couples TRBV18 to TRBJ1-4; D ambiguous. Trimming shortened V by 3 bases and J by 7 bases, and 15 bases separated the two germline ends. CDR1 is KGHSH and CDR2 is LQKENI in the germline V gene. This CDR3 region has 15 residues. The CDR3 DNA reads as TGTGCCAGCTCACCTCCCTTGAGGCGCGGTGAAAAACTGTTTTTT. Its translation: CASSPPLRRGEKLFF.